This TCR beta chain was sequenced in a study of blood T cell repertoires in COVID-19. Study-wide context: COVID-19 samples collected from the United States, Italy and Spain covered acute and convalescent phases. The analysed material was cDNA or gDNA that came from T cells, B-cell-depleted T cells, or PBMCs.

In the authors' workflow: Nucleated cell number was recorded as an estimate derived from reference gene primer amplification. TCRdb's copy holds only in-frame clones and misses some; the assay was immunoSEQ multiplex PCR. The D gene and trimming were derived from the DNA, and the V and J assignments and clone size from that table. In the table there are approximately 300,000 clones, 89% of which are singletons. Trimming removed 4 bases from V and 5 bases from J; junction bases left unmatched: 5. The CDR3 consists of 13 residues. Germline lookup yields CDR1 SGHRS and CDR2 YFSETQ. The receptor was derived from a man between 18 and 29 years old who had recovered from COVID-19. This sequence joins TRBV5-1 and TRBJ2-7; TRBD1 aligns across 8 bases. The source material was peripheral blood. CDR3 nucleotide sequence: TGCGCCAGCAGCGACCCAGGGGGCGACGAGCAGTACTTC. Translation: CASSDPGGDEQYF.